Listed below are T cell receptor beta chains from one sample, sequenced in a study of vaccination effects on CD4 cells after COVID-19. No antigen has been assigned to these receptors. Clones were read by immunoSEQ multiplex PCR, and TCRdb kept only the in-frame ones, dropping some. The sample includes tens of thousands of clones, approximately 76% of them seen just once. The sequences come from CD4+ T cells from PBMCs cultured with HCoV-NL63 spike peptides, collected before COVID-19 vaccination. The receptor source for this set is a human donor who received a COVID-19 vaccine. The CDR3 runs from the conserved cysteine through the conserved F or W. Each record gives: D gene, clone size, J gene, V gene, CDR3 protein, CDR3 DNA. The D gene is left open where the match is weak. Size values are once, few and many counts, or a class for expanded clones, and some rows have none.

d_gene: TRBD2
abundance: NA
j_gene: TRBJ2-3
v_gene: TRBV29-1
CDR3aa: CSVGTSGALPSTDTQYF
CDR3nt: TGCAGCGTTGGGACTAGCGGGGCCTTACCTAGCACAGATACGCAGTATTTT

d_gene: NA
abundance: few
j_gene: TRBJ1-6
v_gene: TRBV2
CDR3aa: CASRMGDDGNSPLHF
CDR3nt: TGTGCCAGCCGAATGGGGGACGATGGTAATTCACCCCTCCACTTT

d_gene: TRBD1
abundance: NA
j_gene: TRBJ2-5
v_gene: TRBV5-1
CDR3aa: CASSPPTGVQETQYF
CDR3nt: TGCGCCAGCAGCCCGCCGACAGGGGTGCAAGAGACCCAGTACTTC

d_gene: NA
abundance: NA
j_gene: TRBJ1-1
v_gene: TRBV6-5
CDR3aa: CASRIQGMNTEAFF
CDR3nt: TGTGCCAGCAGAATACAGGGCATGAACACTGAAGCTTTCTTT

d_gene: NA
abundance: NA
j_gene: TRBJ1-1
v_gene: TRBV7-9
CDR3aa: CASSFWAEGGETEAFF
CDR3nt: TGTGCCAGCAGCTTCTGGGCTGAGGGGGGAGAGACTGAAGCTTTCTTT

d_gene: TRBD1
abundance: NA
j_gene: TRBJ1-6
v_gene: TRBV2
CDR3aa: CASSRGQGNSPLHF
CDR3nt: TGTGCCAGCAGCCGTGGACAGGGTAATTCACCCCTCCACTTT

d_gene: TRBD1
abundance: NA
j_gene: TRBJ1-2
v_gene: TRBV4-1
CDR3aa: CASSGRTGSVDGYTF
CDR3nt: TGCGCCAGCAGCGGCCGGACAGGGTCGGTCGATGGCTACACCTTC

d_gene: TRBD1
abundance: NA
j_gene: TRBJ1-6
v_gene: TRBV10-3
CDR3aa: CAISLGQGARSPLHF
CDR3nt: TGTGCCATCAGCCTCGGACAGGGGGCGAGGTCACCCCTCCACTTT

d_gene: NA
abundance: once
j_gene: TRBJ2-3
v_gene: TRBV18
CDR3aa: CASSPRNRASTDTQYF
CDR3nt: TGTGCCAGCTCACCGAGGAACAGGGCGAGCACAGATACGCAGTATTTT

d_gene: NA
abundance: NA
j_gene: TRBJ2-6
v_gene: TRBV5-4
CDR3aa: CASSLFGANVLTF
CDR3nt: TGTGCCAGCAGCTTGTTTGGGGCCAACGTCCTGACTTTC

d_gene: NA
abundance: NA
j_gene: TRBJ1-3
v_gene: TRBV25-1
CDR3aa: CASSEPRRGGNTIYF
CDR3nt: TGTGCCAGCAGTGAACCACGAAGGGGGGGAAACACCATATATTTT

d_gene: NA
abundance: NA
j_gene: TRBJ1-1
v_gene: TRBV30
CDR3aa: CAWSLPSTAFF
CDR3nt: TGTGCCTGGAGCCTTCCCAGTACGGCTTTCTTT

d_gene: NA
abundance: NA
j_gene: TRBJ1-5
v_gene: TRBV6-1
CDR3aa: CASSELYGYSNQPQHF
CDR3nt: TGTGCCAGCAGTGAACTATACGGGTATAGCAATCAGCCCCAGCATTTT

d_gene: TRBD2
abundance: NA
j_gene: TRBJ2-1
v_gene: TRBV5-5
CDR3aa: CASSFSGGANEQFF
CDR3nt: TGTGCCAGCAGCTTTAGCGGGGGGGCCAATGAGCAGTTCTTC

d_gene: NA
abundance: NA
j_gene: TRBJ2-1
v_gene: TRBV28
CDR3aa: CASSSQSFGGQYNEQFF
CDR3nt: TGTGCCAGCAGTTCCCAAAGTTTCGGGGGCCAATACAATGAGCAGTTCTTC

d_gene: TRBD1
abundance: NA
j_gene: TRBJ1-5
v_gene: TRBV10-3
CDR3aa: CAISAGGSNQPQHF
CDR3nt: TGTGCCATCAGTGCAGGGGGGAGCAATCAGCCCCAGCATTTT

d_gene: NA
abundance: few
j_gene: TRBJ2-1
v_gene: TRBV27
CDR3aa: CASSLPGGHNEQFF
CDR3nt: TGTGCCAGCAGTTTACCAGGGGGGCACAATGAGCAGTTCTTC

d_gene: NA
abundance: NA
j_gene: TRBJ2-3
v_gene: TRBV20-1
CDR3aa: CSASLVGPGGTDTQYF
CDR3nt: TGCAGTGCTAGTCTTGTCGGTCCGGGGGGCACAGATACGCAGTATTTT

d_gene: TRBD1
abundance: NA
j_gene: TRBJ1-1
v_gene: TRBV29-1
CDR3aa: CSAVPGQGGSTEAFF
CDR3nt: TGCAGCGCTGTCCCGGGACAGGGGGGGAGCACTGAAGCTTTCTTT

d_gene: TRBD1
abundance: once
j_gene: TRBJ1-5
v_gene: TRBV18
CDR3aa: CASSPGDRTNQPQHF
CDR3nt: TGTGCCAGCTCACCTGGGGACAGGACAAATCAGCCCCAGCATTTT

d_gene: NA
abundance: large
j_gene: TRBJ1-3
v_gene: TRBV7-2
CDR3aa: CASSSYLDTGNTIYF
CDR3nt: TGTGCCAGCAGCTCCTACCTGGACACTGGAAACACCATATATTTT

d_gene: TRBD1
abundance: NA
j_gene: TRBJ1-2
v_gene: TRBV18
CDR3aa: CASSPRDRGAGADGYTF
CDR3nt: TGTGCCAGCTCACCACGGGACAGGGGAGCGGGTGCTGATGGCTACACCTTC

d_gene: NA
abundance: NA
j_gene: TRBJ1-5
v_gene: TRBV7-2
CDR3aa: CASSPGNSNQPQHF
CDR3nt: TGTGCCAGCAGCCCAGGAAATAGCAATCAGCCCCAGCATTTT

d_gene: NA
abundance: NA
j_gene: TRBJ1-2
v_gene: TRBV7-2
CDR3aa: CASSLVGRSSGGYTF
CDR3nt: TGTGCCAGCAGCTTAGTCGGCAGGTCCTCGGGGGGCTACACCTTC

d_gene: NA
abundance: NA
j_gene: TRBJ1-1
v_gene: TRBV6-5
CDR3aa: CASTGNTEAFF
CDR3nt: TGTGCCAGCACGGGGAACACTGAAGCTTTCTTT

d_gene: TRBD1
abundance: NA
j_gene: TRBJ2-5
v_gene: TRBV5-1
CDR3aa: CASSLAPGQGFETQYF
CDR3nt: TGCGCCAGCAGCTTGGCCCCAGGACAGGGTTTCGAGACCCAGTACTTC

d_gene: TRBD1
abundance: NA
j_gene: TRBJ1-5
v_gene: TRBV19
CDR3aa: CASSILSTGDQPQHF
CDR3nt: TGTGCCAGTAGTATACTGTCCACAGGGGATCAGCCCCAGCATTTT

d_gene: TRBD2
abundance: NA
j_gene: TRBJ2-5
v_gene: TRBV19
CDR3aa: CASSLRTSRTQETQYF
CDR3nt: TGTGCCAGTAGTCTCCGGACTAGCAGGACACAAGAGACCCAGTACTTC

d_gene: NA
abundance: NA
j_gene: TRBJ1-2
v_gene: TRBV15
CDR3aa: CATSRGAGGYTF
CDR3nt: TGTGCCACCAGCAGAGGGGCAGGAGGCTACACCTTC

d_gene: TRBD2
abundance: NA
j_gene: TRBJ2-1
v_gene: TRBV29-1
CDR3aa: CSVGLAGGPYNEQFF
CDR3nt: TGCAGCGTAGGACTAGCGGGGGGGCCATACAATGAGCAGTTCTTC

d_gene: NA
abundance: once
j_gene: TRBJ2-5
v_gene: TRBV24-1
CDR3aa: CATSDLQGSGTETQYF
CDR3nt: TGTGCCACCAGTGATTTGCAGGGGTCGGGGACGGAGACCCAGTACTTC

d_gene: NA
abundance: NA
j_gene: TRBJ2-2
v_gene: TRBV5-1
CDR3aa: CASSRTGGTGELFF
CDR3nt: TGCGCCAGCAGCCGGACAGGAGGGACCGGGGAGCTGTTTTTT

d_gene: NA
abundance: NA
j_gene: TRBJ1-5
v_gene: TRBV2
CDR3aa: CASSDWAGNQPQHF
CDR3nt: TGTGCCAGCAGTGATTGGGCAGGTAATCAGCCCCAGCATTTT

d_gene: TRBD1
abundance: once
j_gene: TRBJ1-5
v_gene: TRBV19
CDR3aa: CASSIPQGGPQHF
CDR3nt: TGTGCCAGTAGTATCCCCCAGGGGGGTCCCCAGCATTTT

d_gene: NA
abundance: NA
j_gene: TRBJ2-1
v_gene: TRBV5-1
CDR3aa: CASGGGRSSYNEQFF
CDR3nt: TGCGCCAGCGGTGGGGGTAGGAGCTCCTACAATGAGCAGTTCTTC

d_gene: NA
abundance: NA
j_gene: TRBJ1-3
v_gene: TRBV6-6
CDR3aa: CASSLTIGTGRSGNTIYF
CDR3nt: TGTGCCAGCAGTCTTACAATCGGTACAGGACGCTCTGGAAACACCATATATTTT

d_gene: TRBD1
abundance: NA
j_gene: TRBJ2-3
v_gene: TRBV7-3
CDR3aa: CASSLWTGEDTQYF
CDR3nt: TGTGCCAGCAGCCTCTGGACAGGGGAGGATACGCAGTATTTT

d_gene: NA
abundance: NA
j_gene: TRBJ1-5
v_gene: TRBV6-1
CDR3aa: CASSEPAGNQPQHF
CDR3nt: TGTGCCAGCAGTGAACCAGCAGGGAATCAGCCCCAGCATTTT

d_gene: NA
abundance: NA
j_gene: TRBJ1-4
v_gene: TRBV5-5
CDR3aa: CASSLEQDNEKLFF
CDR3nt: TGTGCCAGCAGCTTGGAACAGGATAATGAAAAACTGTTTTTT

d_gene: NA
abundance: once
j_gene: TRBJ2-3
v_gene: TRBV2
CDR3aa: CASQTGFSTDTQYF
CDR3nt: TGTGCCAGCCAAACGGGGTTTAGCACAGATACGCAGTATTTT

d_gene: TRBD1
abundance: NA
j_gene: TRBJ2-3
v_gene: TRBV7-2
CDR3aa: CASSPGTGGDTQYF
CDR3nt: TGTGCCAGCAGTCCCGGGACAGGGGGAGATACGCAGTATTTT

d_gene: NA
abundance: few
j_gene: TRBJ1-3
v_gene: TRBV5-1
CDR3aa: CASSFTGSSGNTIYF
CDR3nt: TGCGCCAGCAGCTTCACAGGGAGTTCTGGAAACACCATATATTTT

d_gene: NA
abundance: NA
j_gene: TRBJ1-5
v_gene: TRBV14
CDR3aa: CASRLGENQPQHF
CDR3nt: TGTGCCAGCAGGTTGGGGGAGAATCAGCCCCAGCATTTT

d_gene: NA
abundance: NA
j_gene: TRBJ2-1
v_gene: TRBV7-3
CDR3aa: CASGGAGSSYNEQFF
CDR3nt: TGTGCCAGTGGCGGGGCGGGGAGCTCCTACAATGAGCAGTTCTTC

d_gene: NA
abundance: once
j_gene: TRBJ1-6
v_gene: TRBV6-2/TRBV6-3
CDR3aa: CASSYIGRGDSPLHF
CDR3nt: TGTGCCAGCAGTTACATCGGCAGGGGTGATTCACCCCTCCACTTT

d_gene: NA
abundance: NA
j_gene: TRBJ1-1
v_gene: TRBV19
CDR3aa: CASSNPRVNPEAFF
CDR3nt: TGTGCCAGTAGTAATCCTAGAGTGAACCCTGAAGCTTTCTTT

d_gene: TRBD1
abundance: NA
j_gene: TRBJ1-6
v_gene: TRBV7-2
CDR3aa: CASSLGGTGNSPLHF
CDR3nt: TGTGCCAGCAGCTTAGGTGGGACAGGAAATTCACCCCTCCACTTT

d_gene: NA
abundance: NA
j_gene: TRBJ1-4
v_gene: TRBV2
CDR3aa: CASSRGTANEKLFF
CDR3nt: TGTGCCAGCAGCCGTGGGACGGCTAATGAAAAACTGTTTTTT

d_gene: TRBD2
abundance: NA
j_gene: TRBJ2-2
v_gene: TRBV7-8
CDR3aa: CASSSSGGATGELFF
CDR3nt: TGTGCCAGCAGCTCTAGCGGGGGGGCCACCGGGGAGCTGTTTTTT

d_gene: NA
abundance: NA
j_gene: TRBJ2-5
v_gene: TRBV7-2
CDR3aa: CASSLRWQQETQYF
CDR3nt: TGTGCCAGCAGCTTAAGGTGGCAGCAAGAGACCCAGTACTTC

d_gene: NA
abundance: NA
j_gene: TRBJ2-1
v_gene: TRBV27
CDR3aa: CASNRGTQYNEQFF
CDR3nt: TGTGCCAGCAATAGGGGGACGCAGTACAATGAGCAGTTCTTC

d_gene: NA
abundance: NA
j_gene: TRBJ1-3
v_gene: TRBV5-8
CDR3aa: CASSLGGPHGNTIYF
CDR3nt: TGTGCCAGCAGCTTGGGGGGACCTCATGGAAACACCATATATTTT

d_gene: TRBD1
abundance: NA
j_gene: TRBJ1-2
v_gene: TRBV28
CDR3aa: CASSLTGVVGYTF
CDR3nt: TGTGCCAGCAGTCTAACAGGGGTGGTCGGCTACACCTTC